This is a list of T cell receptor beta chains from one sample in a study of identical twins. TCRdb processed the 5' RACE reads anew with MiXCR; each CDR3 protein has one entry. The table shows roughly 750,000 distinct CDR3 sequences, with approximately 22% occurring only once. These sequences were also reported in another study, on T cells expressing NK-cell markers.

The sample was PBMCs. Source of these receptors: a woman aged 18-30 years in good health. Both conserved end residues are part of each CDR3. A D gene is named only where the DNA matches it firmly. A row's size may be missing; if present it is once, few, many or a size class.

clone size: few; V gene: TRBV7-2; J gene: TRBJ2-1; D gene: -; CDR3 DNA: TGTGCCAGCAGCTTCCAGAATGACTCCTACAATGAGCAGTTCTTC; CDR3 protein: CASSFQNDSYNEQFF
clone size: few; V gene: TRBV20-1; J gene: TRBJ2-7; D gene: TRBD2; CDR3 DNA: TGCAGTGCTAGGGTAGGACTAGCTTACGAGCAGTACTTC; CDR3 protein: CSARVGLAYEQYF
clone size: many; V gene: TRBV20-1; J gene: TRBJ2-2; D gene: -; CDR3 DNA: TGCAGTGCTAGAGATCGTGGGTCCGGGGAGCTGTTTTTT; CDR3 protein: CSARDRGSGELFF
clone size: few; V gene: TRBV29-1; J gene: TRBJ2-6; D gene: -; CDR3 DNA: TGCAGCGTTGAGAGGGGTGACAACGTCCTGACTTTC; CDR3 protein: CSVERGDNVLTF
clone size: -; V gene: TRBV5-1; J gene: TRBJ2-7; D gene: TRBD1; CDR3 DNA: TGCGCCAGCAGCCCGGCGACAGGGGGCCGGGAGCAGTACTTC; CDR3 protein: CASSPATGGREQYF
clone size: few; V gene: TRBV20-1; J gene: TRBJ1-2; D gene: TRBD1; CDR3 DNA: TGCAGTGCTAGGAGTGTCGGGACAGGGCCCCTCTATGGCTACACCTTC; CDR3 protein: CSARSVGTGPLYGYTF
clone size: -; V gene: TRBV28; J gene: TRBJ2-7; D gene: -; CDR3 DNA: TGTGCCAGCAGTTTACCCGTTGCAGACGAGCAGTACTTC; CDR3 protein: CASSLPVADEQYF
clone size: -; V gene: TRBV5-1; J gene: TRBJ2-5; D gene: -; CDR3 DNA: TGCGCCAGCAGCCCTGTCTCGGGGAGGACAGAGACCCAGTACTTC; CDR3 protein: CASSPVSGRTETQYF
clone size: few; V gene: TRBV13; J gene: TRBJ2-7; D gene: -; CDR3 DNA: TGTGCCAGCAGCGTGCGGGTCTTTAGCTACGAGCAGTACTTC; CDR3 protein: CASSVRVFSYEQYF
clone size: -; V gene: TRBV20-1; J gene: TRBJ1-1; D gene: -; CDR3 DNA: TGCAGTGCTACCGGGACGAAGAACACTGAAGCTTTCTTT; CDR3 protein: CSATGTKNTEAFF
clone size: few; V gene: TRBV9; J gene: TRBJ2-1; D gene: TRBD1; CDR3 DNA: TGTGCCAGCAGCGTAGCAGGTTCGCAGGGGGCGAGTAAGGATGAGCAGTTCTTC; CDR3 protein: CASSVAGSQGASKDEQFF
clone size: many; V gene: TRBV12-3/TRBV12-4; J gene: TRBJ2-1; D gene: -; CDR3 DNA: TGTGCCAGCAGTTTCTGGCAGGTGGATGAGCAGTTCTTC; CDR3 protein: CASSFWQVDEQFF
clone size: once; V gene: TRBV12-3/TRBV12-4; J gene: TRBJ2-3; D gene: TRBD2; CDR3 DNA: TGTGCCAGCAGTTTAGAAGCGGGGGGGGTTTCTAGCACAGATACGCAGTATTTT; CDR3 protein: CASSLEAGGVSSTDTQYF
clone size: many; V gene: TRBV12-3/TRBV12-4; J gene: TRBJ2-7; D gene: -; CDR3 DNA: TGTGCCAGCAGTTTAAGGGTCGGTAGCGCCGGCTACGAGCAGTACTTC; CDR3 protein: CASSLRVGSAGYEQYF
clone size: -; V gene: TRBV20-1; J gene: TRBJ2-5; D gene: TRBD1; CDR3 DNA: TGCAGTGCTAGAGTGACAGGGGTTGGCGAGACCCAGTACTTC; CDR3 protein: CSARVTGVGETQYF
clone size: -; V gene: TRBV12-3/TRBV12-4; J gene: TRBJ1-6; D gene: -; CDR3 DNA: TGTGCCAGCAGTATCGGGAATTCACCCCTCCACTTT; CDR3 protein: CASSIGNSPLHF
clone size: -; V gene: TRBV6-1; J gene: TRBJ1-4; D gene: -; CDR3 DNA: TGTGCCAGCGTCCGACATTTTTTGGTTAATGAAAAACTGTTTTTT; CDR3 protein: CASVRHFLVNEKLFF
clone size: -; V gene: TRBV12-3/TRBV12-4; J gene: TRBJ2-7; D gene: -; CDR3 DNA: TGTGCCAGCAGTTTAGTTCTGGGACACCCTTACGAGCAGTACTTC; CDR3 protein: CASSLVLGHPYEQYF
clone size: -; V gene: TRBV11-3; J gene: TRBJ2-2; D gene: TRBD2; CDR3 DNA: TGTGCCAGCAGCTCCTGGACTAGCGGGGCCCCCGGGGAGCTGTTTTTT; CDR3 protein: CASSSWTSGAPGELFF
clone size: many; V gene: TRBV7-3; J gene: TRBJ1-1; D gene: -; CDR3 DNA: TGTGCCAGCAGCTTAACAGGGGTCACTGAAGCTTTCTTT; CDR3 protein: CASSLTGVTEAFF
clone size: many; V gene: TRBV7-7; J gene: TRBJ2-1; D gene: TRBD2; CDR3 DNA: TGTGCTAGCAGCCTAAAAGCGGGGATCAGAAATGAGCAGTTCTTC; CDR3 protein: CASSLKAGIRNEQFF
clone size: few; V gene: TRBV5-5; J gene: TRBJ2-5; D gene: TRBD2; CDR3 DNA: TGTGCCAGCAGCTTACGACTAGCGAGGGCAGAGACCCAGTACTTC; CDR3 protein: CASSLRLARAETQYF
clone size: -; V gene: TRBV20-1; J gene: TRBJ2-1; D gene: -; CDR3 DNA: TGCAGTGCTAACGGGGTCGTCGGGCAGTTCTTC; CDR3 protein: CSANGVVGQFF
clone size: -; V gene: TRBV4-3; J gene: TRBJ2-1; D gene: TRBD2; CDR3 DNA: TGCGCCAGCAGCCAAGATTTACGGGAGGGCGGCCATGAGCAGTTCTTC; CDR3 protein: CASSQDLREGGHEQFF
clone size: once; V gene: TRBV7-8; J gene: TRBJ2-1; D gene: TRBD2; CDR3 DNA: TGTGCCAGCAGCCACCGGGGGGCGGGAGGCCCCTACAATGAGCAGTTCTTC; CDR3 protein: CASSHRGAGGPYNEQFF
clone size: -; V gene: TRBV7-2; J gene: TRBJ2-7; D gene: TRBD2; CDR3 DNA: TGTGCCAGCAGCTTAACCCCAGGACTAGCGGAGGAGCAGTACTTC; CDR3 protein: CASSLTPGLAEEQYF
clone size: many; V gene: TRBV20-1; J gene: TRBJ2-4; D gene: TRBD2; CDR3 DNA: TGCAGTGCTAAAAGGAAGGCGGGGGGACAAAACATTCAGTACTTC; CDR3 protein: CSAKRKAGGQNIQYF
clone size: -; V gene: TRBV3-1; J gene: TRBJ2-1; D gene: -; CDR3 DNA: TGTGCCAGCAGCCATTTCATCAATGAGCAGTTCTTC; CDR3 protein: CASSHFINEQFF
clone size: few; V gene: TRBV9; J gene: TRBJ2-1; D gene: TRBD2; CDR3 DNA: TGTGCCAGCGGCACTAGCGGGAGTGCAGGGGAGCAGTTCTTC; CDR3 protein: CASGTSGSAGEQFF
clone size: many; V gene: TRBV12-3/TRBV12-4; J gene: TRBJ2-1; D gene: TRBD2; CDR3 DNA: TGTGCCAGCAGGGGGACTAGCTCCTACAATGAGCAGTTCTTC; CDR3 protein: CASRGTSSYNEQFF
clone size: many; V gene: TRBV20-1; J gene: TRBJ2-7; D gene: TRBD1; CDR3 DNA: TGCAGTGCCAAGGGACAGAACTCCTACGAGCAGTACTTC; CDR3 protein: CSAKGQNSYEQYF
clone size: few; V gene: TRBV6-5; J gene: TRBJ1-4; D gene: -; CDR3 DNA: TGTGCCAGCAGTTTCCTGAGCGCTCCGGGCGAAAAACTGTTTTTT; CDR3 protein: CASSFLSAPGEKLFF
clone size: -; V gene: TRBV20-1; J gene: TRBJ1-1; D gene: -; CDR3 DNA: TGCAGTGCTAGAAGACACGGGACCACTGAAGCTTTCTTT; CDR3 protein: CSARRHGTTEAFF
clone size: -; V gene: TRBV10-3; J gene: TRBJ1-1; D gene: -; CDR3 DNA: TGTGCCATCAGTGGTCGAAGGTACACTGAAGCTTTCTTT; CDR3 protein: CAISGRRYTEAFF
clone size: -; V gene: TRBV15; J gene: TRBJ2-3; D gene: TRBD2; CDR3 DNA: TGTGCCACCAGCAGAAGACTAGCGGACACAGATACGCAGTATTTT; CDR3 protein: CATSRRLADTDTQYF
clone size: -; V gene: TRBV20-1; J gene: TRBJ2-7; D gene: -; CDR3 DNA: TGCAGTGCTAACCCCTACGGGACCTACGAGCAGTACTTC; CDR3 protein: CSANPYGTYEQYF
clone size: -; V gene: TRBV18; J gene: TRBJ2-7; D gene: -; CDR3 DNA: TGTGCCAGCTCCCGCTCGAGACCCTACGAGCAGTACTTC; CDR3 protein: CASSRSRPYEQYF
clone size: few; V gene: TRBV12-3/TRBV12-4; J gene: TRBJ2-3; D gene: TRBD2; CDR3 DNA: TGTGCCAGCAGTTTTGGTCCAGCGGGAGTGGTAACAGATACGCAGTATTTT; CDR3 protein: CASSFGPAGVVTDTQYF
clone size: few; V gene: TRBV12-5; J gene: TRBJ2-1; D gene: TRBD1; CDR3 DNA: TGTGCTAGTGGCCGTGACAGGGACCGAAGGGACAATGAGCAGTTCTTC; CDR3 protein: CASGRDRDRRDNEQFF
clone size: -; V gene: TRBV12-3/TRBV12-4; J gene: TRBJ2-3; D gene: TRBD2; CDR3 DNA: TGTGCCAGCAGTGCCCGGAGGAGCGGGGGGGTTACAGATACGCAGTATTTT; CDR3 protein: CASSARRSGGVTDTQYF
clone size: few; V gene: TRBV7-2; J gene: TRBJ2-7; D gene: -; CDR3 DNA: TGTGCCAGCAGCTTATGGGGATCGAAGATCTACGAGCAGTACTTC; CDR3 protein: CASSLWGSKIYEQYF
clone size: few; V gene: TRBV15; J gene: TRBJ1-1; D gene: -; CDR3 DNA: TGTGCCACCAGCAGAGGAGGGGGTCATGGCACTGAAGCTTTCTTT; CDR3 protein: CATSRGGGHGTEAFF
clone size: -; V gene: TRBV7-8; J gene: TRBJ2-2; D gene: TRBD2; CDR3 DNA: TGTGCCAGCAGAACTGCGGGGGGTAACACCGGGGAGCTGTTTTTT; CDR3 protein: CASRTAGGNTGELFF
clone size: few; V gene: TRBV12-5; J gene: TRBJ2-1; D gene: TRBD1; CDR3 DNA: TGTGCTAGTGGGGTGCGACAGGGGTTTTTCAATGAGCAGTTCTTC; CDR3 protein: CASGVRQGFFNEQFF
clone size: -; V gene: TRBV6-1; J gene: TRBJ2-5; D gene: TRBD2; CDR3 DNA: TGTGCTAGCATCCCTAGCGGGGGACCTCAAGAGACCCAGTACTTC; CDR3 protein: CASIPSGGPQETQYF
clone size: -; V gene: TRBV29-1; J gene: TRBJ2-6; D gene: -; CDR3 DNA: TGCAGCGCCCCAGTAGGTCGCGGGGCCAACGTCCTGACTTTC; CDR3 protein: CSAPVGRGANVLTF
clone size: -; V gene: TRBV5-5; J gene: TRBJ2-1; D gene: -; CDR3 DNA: TGTGCCAGCGCGGCCGTCCCCGTTTTGAGCTCCTACAATGAGCAGTTCTTC; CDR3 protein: CASAAVPVLSSYNEQFF
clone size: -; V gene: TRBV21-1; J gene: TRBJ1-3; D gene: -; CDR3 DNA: TGTGCCAGCAGAGCGGACAGCCGATCTGGAAACACCATATATTTT; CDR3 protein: CASRADSRSGNTIYF
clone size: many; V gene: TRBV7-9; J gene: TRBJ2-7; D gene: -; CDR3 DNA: TGTGCCAGCAGCTTAGATCTCAGTATAGTGCCCTACGAGCAGTACTTC; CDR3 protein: CASSLDLSIVPYEQYF
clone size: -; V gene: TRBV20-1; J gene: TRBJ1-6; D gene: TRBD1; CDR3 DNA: TGCAGTGCTATTTCACAGGGGTTCGTGGGTTCACCCCTCCACTTT; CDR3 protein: CSAISQGFVGSPLHF
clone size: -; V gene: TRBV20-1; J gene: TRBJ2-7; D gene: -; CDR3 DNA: TGCAGTGCTAGAGCCCTGGGGGAAGGCTACGAGCAGTACTTC; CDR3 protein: CSARALGEGYEQYF
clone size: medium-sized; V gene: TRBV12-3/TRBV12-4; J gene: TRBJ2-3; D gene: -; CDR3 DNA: TGTGCCAGCAGTTCCTACACAGCTAGCACAGATACGCAGTATTTT; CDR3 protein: CASSSYTASTDTQYF
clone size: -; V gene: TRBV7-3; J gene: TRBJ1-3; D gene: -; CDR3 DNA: TGTGCCAGCAGCTTGCGGGGACCTACTGGAAACACCATATATTTT; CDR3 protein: CASSLRGPTGNTIYF
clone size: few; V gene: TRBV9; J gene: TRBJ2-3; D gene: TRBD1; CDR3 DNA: TGTGCCAGCAGCGTAGCAGGGGGAAAGACAGATACGCAGTATTTT; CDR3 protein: CASSVAGGKTDTQYF